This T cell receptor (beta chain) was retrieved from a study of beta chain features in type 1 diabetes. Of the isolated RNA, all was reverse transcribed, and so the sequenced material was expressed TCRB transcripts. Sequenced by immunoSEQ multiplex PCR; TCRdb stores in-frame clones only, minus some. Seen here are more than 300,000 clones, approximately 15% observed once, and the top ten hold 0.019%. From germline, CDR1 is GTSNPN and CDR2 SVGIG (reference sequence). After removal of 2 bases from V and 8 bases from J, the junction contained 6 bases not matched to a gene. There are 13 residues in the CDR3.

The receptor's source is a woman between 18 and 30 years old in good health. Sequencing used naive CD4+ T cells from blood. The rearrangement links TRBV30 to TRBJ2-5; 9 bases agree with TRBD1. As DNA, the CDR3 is TGTGCCTGGAGTCGCGACAGGGGGGAAACCCAGTACTTC. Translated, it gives CAWSRDRGETQYF.